This TCR beta chain was retrieved from a study of blood T cell repertoires in COVID-19 (TCRdb year 2020). Regarding the study in general: The collaborator samples originated in the United States, Italy and Spain and spanned the acute and convalescent phases of COVID-19. The prospective study material was composed of cDNA or gDNA derived from T cells, B-cell-depleted T cells, or PBMCs. The dataset comprised deeply sampled blood TCRbeta repertoires from subjects exposed to, actively infected with, or recovered from COVID-19. The repertoires were released in a freely available public database intended as a resource for research on the immune response to SARS-CoV-2. The samples were drawn from two sources: the first 160 participants of the ongoing ImmuneRACE study, and 1,000 to 1,500 subjects contributed by 6 global collaborators. A de-identified subject ID, COVID-19 status, age in years and sex were almost always included in the sample metadata. Where available, HLA class I and class II types were obtained from metadata supplied by the sample provider rather than from assay-based typing. The paper as a whole reports these results and caveats: Clinical and demographic metadata were provided uncurated, with the amount varying by source and participant.

From its cysteine to its phenylalanine, the CDR3 spans 13 amino acids. The CDR3 DNA has 39 bases and is translated from base 1. V loses 2 bases of germline sequence and J loses 6 bases, and the interval between the two ends is 11 bases. CDR1 and CDR2 are drawn from the germline V gene: SGHNT, YENEEA. TCRbeta CDR3 regions were amplified from genomic DNA using the immunoSEQ Assay, a bias-controlled multiplex PCR. The paper's processing steps were these. Within the assay, amplification of reference gene primers was used to estimate how many nucleated cells each sample contained. To quantify the absolute abundance of each unique TCRbeta CDR3 rearrangement, sequence reads were collapsed and filtered. For each sample, productive Simpson clonality was calculated as the square root of Simpson's diversity index across productive rearrangements. What TCRdb holds here is the immuneACCESS table cut down to in-frame rearrangements. Part of the clones is not present; checked against another copy, under half of the missing clones reflect an unresolved V gene, and the others are unexplained. D and trimming come from the DNA, and the V and J calls and clone size come from that table. The sample yields about 130,000 clones; around 75% were counted once. Just under 5% of the sample is held by the ten biggest clonotypes.

About this clone: The specificity of this receptor is unknown. Nothing much larger sits one base from this clone, and base qualities are not available.

In Seattle, one collaborating source enrolled patients while the infection was active and tracked those patients longitudinally over the course of disease. Collaborating institutions collected whole blood in K2EDTA tubes following their own protocols. For TCRbeta analysis, collaborators shipped samples as frozen whole blood, isolated PBMCs, or DNA extracted from either of those sample types. The TCR sequence derives from a woman in her seventies with COVID-19, enrolled during active disease. This chain joins TRBV11-3 to TRBJ2-7; TRBD2 is possibly the D segment (6 matching bases). The sequenced sample consisted of peripheral blood. The DNA sequence is given as TGTGCCAGCAGCTTAAATTCCGGGGGCGAGCAGTACTTC. It translates as CASSLNSGGEQYF.